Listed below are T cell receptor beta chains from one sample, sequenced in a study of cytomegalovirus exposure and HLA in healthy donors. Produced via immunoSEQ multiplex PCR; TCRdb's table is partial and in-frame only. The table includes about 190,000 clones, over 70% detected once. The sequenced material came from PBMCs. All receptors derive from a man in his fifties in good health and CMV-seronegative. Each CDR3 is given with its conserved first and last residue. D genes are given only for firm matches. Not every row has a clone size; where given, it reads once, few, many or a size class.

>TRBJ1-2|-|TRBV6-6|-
TGTGCCAGCCAAGACGGGGAGGGGAACTATGGCTACACCTTC
CASQDGEGNYGYTF
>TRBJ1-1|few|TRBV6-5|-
TGTGCCAGCAGTATCAGGGTGGAAGGGACTGAAGCTTTCTTT
CASSIRVEGTEAFF
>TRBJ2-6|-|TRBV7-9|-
TGTGCCAGCAGCCGATTAACACCTTCGGGGGGCTATGGGGCCAACGTCCTGACTTTC
CASSRLTPSGGYGANVLTF
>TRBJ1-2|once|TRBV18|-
TGTGCCAGCTCCCCCGGTAGGGAGAATGGCTACACCTTC
CASSPGRENGYTF
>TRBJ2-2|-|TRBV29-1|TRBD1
TGCAGCGTAGACAGGGGAGGTACCGGGGAGCTGTTTTTT
CSVDRGGTGELFF
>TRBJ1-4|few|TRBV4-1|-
TGCGCCAGCAGCCTTCCTGTAGGGGAACTGTTTTTT
CASSLPVGELFF
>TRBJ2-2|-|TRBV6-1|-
TGTGCCAGCAGTGACGTCTACACCGGGGAGCTGTTTTTT
CASSDVYTGELFF
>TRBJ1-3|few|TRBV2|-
TGTGCCAGCAGCGTAGACGCCGCAGGGGGAAACACCATATATTTT
CASSVDAAGGNTIYF
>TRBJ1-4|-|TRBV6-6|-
TGTGCCAGCGGACCTACAGGCTTGGATGAAAAACTGTTTTTT
CASGPTGLDEKLFF
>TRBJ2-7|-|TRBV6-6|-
TGTGCCAGCAGGACCGGGACTCTCGAGCAGTACTTC
CASRTGTLEQYF
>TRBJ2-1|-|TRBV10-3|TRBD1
TGTGCCATCGCGGTCTTGGGACAGAGCTCCTACAATGAGCAGTTCTTC
CAIAVLGQSSYNEQFF
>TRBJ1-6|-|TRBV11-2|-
TGTGCCAGCAGCCAAAGAGGGTTTAATTCACCCCTCCACTTT
CASSQRGFNSPLHF
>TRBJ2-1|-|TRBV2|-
TGTGCCAGCAAACAGGGCTCGGGTAATGAGCAGTTCTTC
CASKQGSGNEQFF
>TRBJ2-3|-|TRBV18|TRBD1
TGTGCCAGCTCACCAAAGGGGGCCGAGGATACGCAGTATTTT
CASSPKGAEDTQYF
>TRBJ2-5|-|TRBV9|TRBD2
TGTGCCAGCAGCGCTCCGGGACTAGCGGGGGTTGAGACCCAGTACTTC
CASSAPGLAGVETQYF
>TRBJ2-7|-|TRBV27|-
TGTGCCAGCAAGGGGGTACGAGTGGCAGGAGAGCAGTACTTC
CASKGVRVAGEQYF
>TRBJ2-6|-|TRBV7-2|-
TGTGCCAGCAGCTCCGGCCTCCGGGACGGGGGCTCTGGGGCCAACGTCCTGACTTTC
CASSSGLRDGGSGANVLTF
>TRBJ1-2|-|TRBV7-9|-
TGTGCCAGCAGCCGCACCGGTCGGGGGGCAGATGGCTACACCTTC
CASSRTGRGADGYTF
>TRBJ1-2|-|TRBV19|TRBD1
TGTGCCAGTAACCCCACGGACCGGGACAGGCCCCTTGTTGATGGCTACACCTTC
CASNPTDRDRPLVDGYTF
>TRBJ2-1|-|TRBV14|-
TGTGCCAGCAGCGAGCGGTTTGGGGTTGGTAACAATGAGCAGTTCTTC
CASSERFGVGNNEQFF
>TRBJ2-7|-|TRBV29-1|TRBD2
TGCAGCGTGGCTGGAGGTAGCGGGCCCCTCGAGCAGTACTTC
CSVAGGSGPLEQYF
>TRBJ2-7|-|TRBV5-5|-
TGTGCCAGCAGCCCCGGGGGGCGGGCCTACGAGCAGTACTTC
CASSPGGRAYEQYF
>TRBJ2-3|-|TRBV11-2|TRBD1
TGTGCCAGCAGTAAAAAAGGACAGGGGCGCACAGATACGCAGTATTTT
CASSKKGQGRTDTQYF
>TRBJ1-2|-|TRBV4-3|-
TGCGCCAGCAGCCGTTTGCTACAGGGAGCCCCTTATGGCTACACCTTC
CASSRLLQGAPYGYTF
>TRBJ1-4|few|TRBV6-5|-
TGTGCCAGCAGTGAGTACGGGGGAAGGAAACTGTTTTTT
CASSEYGGRKLFF
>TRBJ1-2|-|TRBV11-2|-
TGTGCCAGCAGTCCGAGTCCTAACTATGGCTACACCTTC
CASSPSPNYGYTF
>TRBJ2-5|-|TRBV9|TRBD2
TGTGCCAGCAGCGTAGGGGAGCGGGGGCAAGAGACCCAGTACTTC
CASSVGERGQETQYF
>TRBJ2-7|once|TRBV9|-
TGTGCCAGCAGCGTAGACGAGTATTCCTACGAGCAGTACTTC
CASSVDEYSYEQYF
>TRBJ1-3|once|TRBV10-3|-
TGTGCCATCAGTTACTTAACAGGGCTTTTGACCGGAAACACCATATATTTT
CAISYLTGLLTGNTIYF
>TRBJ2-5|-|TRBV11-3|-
TGTGCCAGCAGCCGGGGAGGACAAGAGACCCAGTACTTC
CASSRGGQETQYF
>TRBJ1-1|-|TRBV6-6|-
TGTGCCAGCAGTTCGAGGAACACTGAAGCTTTCTTT
CASSSRNTEAFF
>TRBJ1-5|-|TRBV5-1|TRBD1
TGCGCCAGCAGCCCGACAGGGCCGAATCAGCCCCAGCATTTT
CASSPTGPNQPQHF
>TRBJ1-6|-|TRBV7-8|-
TGTGCCAGCAGCTTACAGGATAGGATCTCACCCCTCCACTTT
CASSLQDRISPLHF
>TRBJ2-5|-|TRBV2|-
TGTGCCAGCAGTGAAAGCGATAATACTCGCATCTCGGGCTACAGGGCCCACTTC
CASSESDNTRISGYRAHF
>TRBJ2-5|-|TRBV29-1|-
TGCAGCGTTGGGGCCCAACGAAAGACCCAGTACTTC
CSVGAQRKTQYF
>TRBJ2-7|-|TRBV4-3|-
TGCGCCAGCAGCCAAGACGGAGGTTGGTCTGACGAGCAGTACTTC
CASSQDGGWSDEQYF